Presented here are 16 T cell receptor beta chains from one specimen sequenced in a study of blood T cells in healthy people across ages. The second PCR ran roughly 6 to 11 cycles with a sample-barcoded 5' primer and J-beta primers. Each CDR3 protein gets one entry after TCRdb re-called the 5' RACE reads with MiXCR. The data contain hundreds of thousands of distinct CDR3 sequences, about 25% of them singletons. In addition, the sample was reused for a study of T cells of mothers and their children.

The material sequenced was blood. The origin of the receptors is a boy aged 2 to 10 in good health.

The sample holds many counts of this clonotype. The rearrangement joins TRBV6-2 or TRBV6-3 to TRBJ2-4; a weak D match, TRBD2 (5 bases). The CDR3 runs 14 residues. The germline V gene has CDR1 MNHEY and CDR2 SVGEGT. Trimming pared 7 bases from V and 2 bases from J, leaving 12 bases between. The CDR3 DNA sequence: TGTGCCAGCAACAATAGGGAGACCAAAAACATTCAGTACTTC. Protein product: CASNNRETKNIQYF.

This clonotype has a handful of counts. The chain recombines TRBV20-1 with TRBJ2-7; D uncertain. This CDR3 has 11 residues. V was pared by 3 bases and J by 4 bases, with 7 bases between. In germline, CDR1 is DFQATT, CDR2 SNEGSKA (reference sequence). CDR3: CSASDRYEQYF. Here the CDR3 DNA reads TGCAGTGCTAGTGATAGATACGAGCAGTACTTC.

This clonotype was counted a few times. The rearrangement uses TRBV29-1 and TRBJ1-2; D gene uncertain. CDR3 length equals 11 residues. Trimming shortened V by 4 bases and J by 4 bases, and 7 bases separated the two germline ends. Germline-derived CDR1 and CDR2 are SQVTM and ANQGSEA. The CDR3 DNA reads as TGCAGCGTTGGGGATGTCTATGGCTACACCTTC. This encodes CSVGDVYGYTF. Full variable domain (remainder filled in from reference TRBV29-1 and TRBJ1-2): SAVISQKPSRDICQRGTSLTIQCQVDSQVTMMFWYRQQPGQSLTLIATANQGSEATYESGFVIDKFPISRPNLTFSTLTVSNMSPEDSSIYLCSVGDVYGYTFGSGTRLTVV.

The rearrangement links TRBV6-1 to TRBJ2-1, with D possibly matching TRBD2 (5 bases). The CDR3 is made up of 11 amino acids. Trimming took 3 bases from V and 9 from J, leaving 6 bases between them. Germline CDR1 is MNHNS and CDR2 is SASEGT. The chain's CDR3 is CASSDAGEQFF. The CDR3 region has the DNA TGTGCCAGCAGTGATGCGGGTGAGCAGTTCTTC.

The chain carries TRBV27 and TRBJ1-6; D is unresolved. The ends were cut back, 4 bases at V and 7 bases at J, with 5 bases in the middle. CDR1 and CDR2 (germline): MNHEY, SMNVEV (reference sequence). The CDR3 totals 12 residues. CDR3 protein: CASSSQNSPLHF. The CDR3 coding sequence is TGTGCCAGCAGTTCGCAGAATTCACCCCTCCACTTT.

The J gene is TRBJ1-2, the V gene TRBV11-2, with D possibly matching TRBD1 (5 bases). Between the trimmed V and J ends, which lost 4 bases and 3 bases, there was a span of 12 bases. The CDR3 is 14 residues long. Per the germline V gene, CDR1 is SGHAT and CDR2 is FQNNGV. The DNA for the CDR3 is TGTGCCAGCAGCTCCGATAGAGGGGACTATGGCTACACCTTC. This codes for CASSSDRGDYGYTF.

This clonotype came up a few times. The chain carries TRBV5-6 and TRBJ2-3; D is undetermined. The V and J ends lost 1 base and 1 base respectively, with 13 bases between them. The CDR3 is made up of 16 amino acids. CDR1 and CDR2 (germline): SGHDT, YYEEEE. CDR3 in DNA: TGTGCCAGCAGCTTGCGGCTAAGCGACCGCACAGATACGCAGTATTTT. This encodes CASSLRLSDRTDTQYF.

CDR3 protein: CTQDGSPNYGYTF. CDR3 DNA: TGCACCCAGGACGGTAGTCCTAACTATGGCTACACCTTC. The V call is TRBV20-1, the J call TRBJ1-2; D unclear. Germline CDR1 DFQATT, CDR2 SNEGSKA (reference sequence). The CDR3 consists of 13 residues.

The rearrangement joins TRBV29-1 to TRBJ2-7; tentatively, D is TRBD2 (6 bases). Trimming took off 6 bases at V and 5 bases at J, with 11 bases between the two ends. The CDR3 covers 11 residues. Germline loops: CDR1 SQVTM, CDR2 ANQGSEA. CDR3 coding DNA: TGCAGCGTCCCCGGGGGACACGAGCAGTACTTC. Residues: CSVPGGHEQYF.

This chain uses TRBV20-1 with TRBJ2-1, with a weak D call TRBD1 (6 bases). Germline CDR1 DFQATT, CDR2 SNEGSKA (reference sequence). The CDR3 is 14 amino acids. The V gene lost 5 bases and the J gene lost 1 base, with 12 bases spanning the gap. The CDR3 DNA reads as TGCAGTGCTGAAAACAGGGTATCCTACAATGAGCAGTTCTTC. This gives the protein CSAENRVSYNEQFF.

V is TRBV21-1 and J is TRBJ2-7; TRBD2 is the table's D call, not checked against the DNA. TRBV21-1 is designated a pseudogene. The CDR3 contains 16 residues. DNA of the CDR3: TGTGCCAGCAGCAAAGGGGCGGCTAGTAGTCCCTACGAGCAGTACTTC. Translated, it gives CASSKGAASSPYEQYF.

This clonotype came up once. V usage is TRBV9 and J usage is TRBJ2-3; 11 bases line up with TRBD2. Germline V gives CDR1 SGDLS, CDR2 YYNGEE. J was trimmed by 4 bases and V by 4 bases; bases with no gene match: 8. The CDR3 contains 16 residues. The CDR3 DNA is TGTGCCAGCAGCCCGTTAGCGGGAGGGTCGGCAGATACGCAGTATTTT. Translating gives CASSPLAGGSADTQYF.

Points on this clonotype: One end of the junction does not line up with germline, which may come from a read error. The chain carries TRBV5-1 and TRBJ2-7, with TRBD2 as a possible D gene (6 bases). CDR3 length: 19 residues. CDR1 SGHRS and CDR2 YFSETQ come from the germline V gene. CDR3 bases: TGCGCCAGCAGCTTGGGGGGAGCAACGGGGGTGTTCCCGGGATACGAGCTGTACTTC. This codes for CASSLGGATGVFPGYELYF.

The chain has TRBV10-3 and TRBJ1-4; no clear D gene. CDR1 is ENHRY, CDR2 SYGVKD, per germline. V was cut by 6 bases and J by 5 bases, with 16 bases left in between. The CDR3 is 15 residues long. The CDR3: CAIRSREGTNEKLFF. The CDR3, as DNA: TGTGCCATCAGGTCTCGGGAAGGAACAAATGAAAAACTGTTTTTT.

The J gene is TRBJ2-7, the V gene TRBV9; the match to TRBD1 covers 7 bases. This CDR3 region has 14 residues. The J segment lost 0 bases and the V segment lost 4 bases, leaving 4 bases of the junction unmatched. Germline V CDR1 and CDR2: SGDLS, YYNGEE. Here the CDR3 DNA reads TGTGCCAGCAGCCCAGGGGGTAGCTCCTACGAGCAGTACTTC. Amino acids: CASSPGGSSYEQYF.

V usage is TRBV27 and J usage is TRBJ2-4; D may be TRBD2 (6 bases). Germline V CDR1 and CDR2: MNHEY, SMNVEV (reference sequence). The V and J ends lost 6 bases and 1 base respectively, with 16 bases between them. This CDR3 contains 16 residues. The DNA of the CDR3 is TGTGCCAGCAGCCGCGGGACTCCCGAGGCCAAAAACATTCAGTACTTC. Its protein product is CASSRGTPEAKNIQYF.